These 3 T cell receptor beta chains were all obtained from the same sample, sequenced in a study of regulatory T cells in long-lasting Graves disease. Stated time point: newly diagnosed GD, antithyroid drugs for less than 3 months. The TCR library was prepared using RNA isolated from PBMCs. The authors built TCR beta libraries using iRepertoire HTBI primers and Arm-PCR of CDR3 regions. Using its own MiXCR run on the multiplex PCR reads, TCRdb lists one record per CDR3 protein. The repertoire holds around 450,000 distinct CDR3 sequences, with about 17% as singletons. This sample was shared with a second study, whose subject was T cells in Graves' hyperthyroidism and ophthalmopathy.

Sequencing used peripheral blood mononuclear cells (PBMCs), obtained at new diagnosis, from a patient treated with antithyroid drugs. Source of these receptors: a middle-aged man with Graves disease.

This clonotype occurred many times. V gene TRBV5-4 combines with J gene TRBJ2-3, with D possibly TRBD2 on 6 matching bases. The V and J ends lost 4 bases and 4 bases respectively, with 10 bases between them. The CDR3 is made up of 13 amino acids. Germline V lookup: CDR1 SGHNT, CDR2 YYREEE (reference sequence). CDR3 bases: TGTGCCAGCAGCGGATGGGGGGCAGATACGCAGTATTTT. The encoded protein is CASSGWGADTQYF.

This clonotype was counted many times. V usage is TRBV28 and J usage is TRBJ1-2, with a possible D match to TRBD1 (5 bases). CDR1 MDHEN and CDR2 SYDVKM come from the germline V gene. The CDR3 has 13 residues. Trimming pared 4 bases from V and 6 bases from J, leaving 12 bases between. The DNA of the CDR3 is TGTGCCAGCAGTTCGACCGGGACTCATGGCTACACCTTC. Translating it yields CASSSTGTHGYTF.

Ten or more counts support this clonotype. This chain joins TRBV7-3 and TRBJ2-7, with TRBD2 matching 10 bases. The CDR3 loop spans 15 amino acids. J gave up 2 bases and V 6 bases, and 7 bases lay outside the gene matches. CDR1 and CDR2 (germline): SGHTA, FQGTGA. For the CDR3, the DNA is TGTGCCAGCAGAGCCGGGACTAGCGACCCCTACGAGCAGTACTTC. Its protein product is CASRAGTSDPYEQYF.